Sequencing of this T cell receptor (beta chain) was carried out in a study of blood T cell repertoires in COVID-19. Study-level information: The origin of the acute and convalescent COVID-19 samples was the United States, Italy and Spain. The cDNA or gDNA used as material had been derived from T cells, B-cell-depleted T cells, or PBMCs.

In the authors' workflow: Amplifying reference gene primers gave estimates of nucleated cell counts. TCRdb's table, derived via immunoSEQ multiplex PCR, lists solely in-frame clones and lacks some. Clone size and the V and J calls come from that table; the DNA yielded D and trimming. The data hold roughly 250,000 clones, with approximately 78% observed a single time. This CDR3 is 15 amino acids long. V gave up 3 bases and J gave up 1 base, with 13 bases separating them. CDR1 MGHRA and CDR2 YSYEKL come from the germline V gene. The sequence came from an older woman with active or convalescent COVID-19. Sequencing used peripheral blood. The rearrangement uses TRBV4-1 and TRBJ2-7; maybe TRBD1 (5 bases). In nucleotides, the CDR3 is TGCGCCAGCAGCCATCCTATGACAGTTTCCTACGAGCAGTACTTC. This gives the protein CASSHPMTVSYEQYF.